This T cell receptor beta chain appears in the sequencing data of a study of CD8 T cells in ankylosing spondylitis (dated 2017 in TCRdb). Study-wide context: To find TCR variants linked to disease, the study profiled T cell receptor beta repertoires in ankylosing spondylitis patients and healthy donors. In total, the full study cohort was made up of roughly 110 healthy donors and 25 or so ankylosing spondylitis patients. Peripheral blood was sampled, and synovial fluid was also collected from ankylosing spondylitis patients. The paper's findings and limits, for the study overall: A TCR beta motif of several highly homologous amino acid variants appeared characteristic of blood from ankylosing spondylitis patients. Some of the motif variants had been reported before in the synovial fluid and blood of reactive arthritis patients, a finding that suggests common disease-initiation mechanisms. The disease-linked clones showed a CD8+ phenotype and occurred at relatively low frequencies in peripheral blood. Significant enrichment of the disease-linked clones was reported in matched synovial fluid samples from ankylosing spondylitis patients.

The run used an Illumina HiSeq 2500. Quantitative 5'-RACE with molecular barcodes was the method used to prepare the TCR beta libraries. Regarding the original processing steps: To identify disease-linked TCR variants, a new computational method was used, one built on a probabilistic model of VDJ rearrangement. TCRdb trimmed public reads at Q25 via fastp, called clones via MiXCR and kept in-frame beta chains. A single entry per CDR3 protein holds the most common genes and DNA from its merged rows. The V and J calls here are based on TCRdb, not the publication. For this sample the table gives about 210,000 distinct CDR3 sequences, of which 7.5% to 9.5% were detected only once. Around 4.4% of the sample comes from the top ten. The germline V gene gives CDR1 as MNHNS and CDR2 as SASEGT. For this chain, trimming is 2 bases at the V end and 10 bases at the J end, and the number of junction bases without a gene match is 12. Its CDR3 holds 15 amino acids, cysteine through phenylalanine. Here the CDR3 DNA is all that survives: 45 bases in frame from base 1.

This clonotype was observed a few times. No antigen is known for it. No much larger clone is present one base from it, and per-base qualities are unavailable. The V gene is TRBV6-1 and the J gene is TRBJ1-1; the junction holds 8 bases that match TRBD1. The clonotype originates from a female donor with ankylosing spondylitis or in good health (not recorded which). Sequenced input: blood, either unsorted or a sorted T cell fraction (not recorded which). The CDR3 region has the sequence CASSEMGLDRARAFF. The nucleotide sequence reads TGTGCCAGCAGTGAAATGGGATTGGACAGGGCGAGAGCTTTCTTT.